This T cell receptor beta chain was sequenced in a study of blood T cell repertoires in COVID-19. The overall study: T cells, B-cell-depleted T cells, or PBMCs supplied cDNA or gDNA.

V shed 5 bases, J shed 5 bases, and the junction held 8 bases outside the gene matches. This CDR3 spans 15 amino acids. From germline, CDR1 is MNHEY and CDR2 SVGEGT. As originally analysed: Amplified reference gene primers provided the basis for estimating nucleated cell counts. Libraries were prepared by immunoSEQ multiplex PCR; TCRdb keeps only in-frame clonotypes and omits some of them. That table gives V, J and clone size, and the DNA gave D and trimming. Seen here are roughly 240,000 clones, around 89% observed once, and the top ten hold 2.5%. Recruitment covered about 26 US areas and drew participants whose ages spanned about 18 to 90 years. Donors were grouped by their self-reported clinical history.

The sequenced sample was PBMCs or T cells enriched from blood (not recorded which). The genes are TRBV6-2 or TRBV6-3 and TRBJ2-3; 9 positions match TRBD2. The source of this sequence is a woman aged 40-49 years with acute COVID-19. CDR3 coding DNA: TGTGCCAGCAGTACTGAGCGGGGGGCCAGAGATACGCAGTATTTT. Translation gives CASSTERGARDTQYF.